This T cell receptor beta chain was recovered during a study of cytomegalovirus exposure and HLA in healthy donors. Study-level findings and limits: Later analysis demonstrated an association between a missense DCLRE1C variant and TCR beta V- and J-gene trimming. TCR beta sequences reportedly predicted the HLA-A and HLA-B alleles of most subjects accurately. Donors belonging to an Asian-associated ancestry cluster reportedly showed fewer N-insertions in productive TCRs than the 666-donor mean, according to what a later analysis found. Within an earlier analysis, most TCR beta V segments proved productive either about 87% or about 30% of the time.

On this clone: The antigen remains unidentified.

The PCR ran on 60 Vbeta and 13 Jbeta primers. Clones were read by immunoSEQ multiplex PCR, and TCRdb kept only the in-frame ones, dropping some. Among roughly 170,000 clones listed, 70% to 85% were seen once. The source material was PBMCs. The clonotype originates from a woman aged 30 to 39 in good health and CMV-seronegative.

CDR3: CASSRQGDNYGYTF. The CDR3, as DNA: TGTGCCAGTAGTAGACAGGGCGACAACTATGGCTACACCTTC. The chain links TRBV19 to TRBJ1-2; 7 nucleotides line up with TRBD1. The germline V gene encodes CDR1 LNHDA and CDR2 SQIVND (reference sequence). V shed 4 bases, J shed 2 bases, and the junction held 4 bases outside the gene matches. The CDR3 spans 14 residues.